Below, 21 T cell receptor beta chains from the same sample are listed, as sequenced in a study of cytomegalovirus exposure and HLA in healthy donors (dated by TCRdb to the late 2010s). Libraries came from the immunoSEQ multiplex PCR assay. The multiplex PCR relied on a mix of 60 forward primers for TCR Vbeta segments and 13 reverse primers for TCR Jbeta segments. Held by TCRdb, this immuneACCESS table contains in-frame sequences only and omits some clones. Under half of the omission traces to an unresolved V gene where checked; the cause of the rest is unknown. The sample table records 150,000 to 180,000 clones; 74% of these occur just once. Around 2.3% of the sample lies in the top ten. Sequenced input: PBMCs. The receptors derive from a man younger than 45 in good health and CMV-seronegative.

Concerning this clone itself: The DNA is omitted, as the CDR3 cannot be located on it reliably, and the CDR3 follows TCRdb's listing. V and J are TRBV5-4 and TRBJ2-1; the table calls TRBD1, which could not be checked here. Looked up from germline, CDR1 is SGHNT and CDR2 is YYREEE (reference sequence). The CDR3 adds up to 12 amino acids, both ends counted. The chain's CDR3 is CASSFGQGAPLF.

The chain is built from TRBV7-9 and TRBJ2-7; 8 bases align to TRBD1. The germline gives CDR1 SEHNR, CDR2 FQNEAQ (reference sequence). The junction had 6 bases not matched to a gene; V was cut back by 5 bases and J by 3 bases. The CDR3 runs to 14 residues. The CDR3 bases are TGTGCCAGCAGCGCGACAGGGGAAGGCTACGAGCAGTACTTC. Protein sequence: CASSATGEGYEQYF.

The chain has TRBV7-2 and TRBJ2-7, with 8 bases that match TRBD2. V was pared by 5 bases and J by 4 bases, with 7 bases of the junction left unmatched. Germline V lookup: CDR1 SGHTA, CDR2 FQGNSA. The CDR3 covers 14 residues. CDR3 protein: CASSPLGGGYEQYF. The DNA for the CDR3 is TGTGCCAGCAGCCCCCTCGGGGGGGGATACGAGCAGTACTTC.

J is TRBJ2-2 and V is TRBV27; 8 positions agree with TRBD1. V lost 5 bases, J lost 4 bases, and 6 bases stayed unmatched. The CDR3 is 15 residues long. Germline V CDR1 and CDR2: MNHEY, SMNVEV (reference sequence). The CDR3 nucleotides are TGTGCCAGCAGTCTCCAGGGGGCTGGCACCGGGGAGCTGTTTTTT. It translates to CASSLQGAGTGELFF.

The CDR3 here is CASIWAGGSEQYF. The CDR3 region has the DNA TGTGCCAGCATTTGGGCAGGGGGCAGCGAGCAGTACTTC. The chain carries TRBV6-1 and TRBJ2-7; 8 nucleotides agree with TRBD1. The CDR3 length is 13 residues. Germline V gene data show CDR1 as MNHNS and CDR2 as SASEGT. V was pared by 7 bases and J by 6 bases, with 8 bases of the junction left unmatched.

As regards this clone: The identical CDR3 is also encoded by other nucleotide sequences in the sample. The chain carries TRBV5-6 and TRBJ1-3; no clear D. The germline CDR1 and CDR2 sequences are SGHDT and YYEEEE. CDR3 length: 18 amino acids. Between the trimmed V and J ends, which lost 4 bases and 0 bases, there was a span of 20 bases. The CDR3 protein is CASSRPFLERNSGNTIYF. Written as DNA, the CDR3 is TGTGCCAGCAGCCGCCCCTTTCTGGAGCGGAACTCTGGAAACACCATATATTTT.

The chain links TRBV5-6 to TRBJ1-2; weak D call: TRBD1 (5 bases). V shed 3 bases and J shed 0 bases, with 12 bases lying between them. The CDR3 is 15 residues long. Germline V CDR1 and CDR2: SGHDT, YYEEEE. The CDR3 nucleotides are TGTGCCAGCAGCTCGGCAGGGAACGCTAACTATGGCTACACCTTC. Its protein is CASSSAGNANYGYTF.

J is TRBJ2-7 and V is TRBV5-1; D remains ambiguous. Germline CDR1 and CDR2: SGHRS and YFSETQ. The V end lost 2 bases, the J end lost 2 bases, and 14 bases lay between the germline ends. The length of the CDR3 is 15 residues. The CDR3 sequence is CASSFGQERPYEQYF. The CDR3 nucleotides are TGCGCCAGCAGCTTTGGTCAGGAAAGACCCTACGAGCAGTACTTC.

V and J are TRBV5-6 and TRBJ2-3; 7 bases match TRBD2. This CDR3 spans 14 amino acids. CDR1 and CDR2 from the germline V gene are SGHDT and YYEEEE. The J segment lost 1 base and the V segment lost 2 bases, leaving 1 base of the junction unmatched. For the CDR3, the DNA is TGTGCCAGCAGCTTTGGGGGGGGCACAGATACGCAGTATTTT. Translated: CASSFGGGTDTQYF.

This chain uses TRBV6-1 with TRBJ1-2; 9 bases line up with TRBD1. The germline CDR1 and CDR2 sequences are MNHNS and SASEGT. The CDR3 covers 14 residues. V dropped 7 bases and J dropped 8; count of bases not matched to a gene: 11. This CDR3 reads CASTALQGAGGYTF. CDR3 nucleotides: TGTGCCAGCACTGCCCTACAGGGGGCGGGGGGCTACACCTTC.

J is TRBJ2-5 and V is TRBV25-1; 9 positions match TRBD2. Germline V gene sequence: CDR1 MGHDK, CDR2 SYGVNS. V was pared by 6 bases and J by 5 bases, with 7 bases of the junction left unmatched. The CDR3 is 14 residues long. CDR3 loop: CASSVGLALETQYF. CDR3 sequence (DNA): TGTGCCAGCAGCGTGGGACTAGCTCTGGAGACCCAGTACTTC. The full variable domain, its missing parts supplied by reference TRBV25-1 and TRBJ2-5, is EADIYQTPRYLVIGTGKKITLECSQTMGHDKMYWYQQDPGMELHLIHYSYGVNSTEKGDLSSESTVSRIRTEHFPLTLESARPSHTSQYLCASSVGLALETQYFGPGTRLLVL.

J is TRBJ2-2 and V is TRBV7-3; 8 bases map to TRBD1. J gave up 6 bases and V 4 bases, and 1 base lay outside the gene matches. Germline loops: CDR1 SGHTA, CDR2 FQGTGA. CDR3 length: 13 residues. CDR3 nucleotide sequence: TGTGCCAGCAGCTCACAGGGGGCCGGGGAGCTGTTTTTT. This translates into CASSSQGAGELFF.

This chain connects TRBV11-2 to TRBJ2-7; D remains unclear. The CDR3 is made up of 13 amino acids. V shed 4 bases and J shed 6 bases, with 13 bases lying between them. CDR1 is SGHAT, CDR2 FQNNGV, per germline. The CDR3 protein is CASSSQGGLEQYF. CDR3 DNA: TGTGCCAGCAGCTCACAAGGCGGTCTCGAGCAGTACTTC.

CDR3 in amino acids: CASSLDASSYNEQFF. Here the CDR3 DNA reads TGTGCCAGCAGCTTAGACGCGAGCTCCTACAATGAGCAGTTCTTC. The chain couples TRBV7-2 to TRBJ2-1; no reliable D call. The CDR3 totals 15 residues. Trimming shortened V by 1 base and J by 0 bases, and 7 bases separated the two germline ends. Germline CDR1 reads SGHTA; CDR2 reads FQGNSA.

This rearrangement joins TRBV7-8 to TRBJ2-6; TRBD2 is a possible D gene (6 bases). The germline CDR1 and CDR2 sequences are SGHVS and FQNEAQ. Between the trimmed V and J ends, which lost 5 bases and 0 bases, there was a span of 11 bases. CDR3 length equals 16 residues. The CDR3 loop reads CASSAGRASGANVLTF. CDR3 bases: TGTGCCAGCAGCGCGGGAAGGGCCTCTGGGGCCAACGTCCTGACTTTC.

The gene calls are TRBV29-1 and TRBJ2-3; 10 bases line up with TRBD2. V shed 7 bases, J shed 0 bases, and the junction held 4 bases outside the gene matches. CDR3 length: 14 amino acids. Germline CDR1 is SQVTM and CDR2 is ANQGSEA. The CDR3 bases are TGCAGCGCTAGCGGGGGAACTAGCACAGATACGCAGTATTTT. Amino acids: CSASGGTSTDTQYF.

This CDR3 is CASSQGIQTGVGGYEQYF. For the CDR3, the DNA is TGCGCCAGCAGCCAAGGGATCCAGACAGGGGTTGGAGGTTACGAGCAGTACTTC. The chain uses TRBV4-3 and TRBJ2-7, with TRBD1 identical over 8 bases. CDR3 length: 18 residues. Looked up from germline, CDR1 is LGHNA and CDR2 is YSLEER. Losses at the gene ends were 1 base for V and 4 bases for J; bases not matched to a gene: 15.

The CDR3 is CASRIRTGNNQPQHF. The CDR3 nucleotides are TGTGCCAGTAGGATCAGGACAGGCAACAATCAGCCCCAGCATTTT. This chain links TRBV19 with TRBJ1-5, with TRBD1 identical over 7 bases. J was trimmed by 3 bases and V by 6 bases; bases with no gene match: 8. The CDR3 totals 15 residues. Germline-derived CDR1 and CDR2 are LNHDA and SQIVND (reference sequence).

Notes on this clone: A junction boundary mismatches the germline segment, possibly from a read error. The chain carries TRBV30 and TRBJ1-2, with D possibly matching TRBD1 (5 bases). Germline V gene lookup returns CDR1 GTSNPN and CDR2 SVGIG (reference sequence). The CDR3 totals 13 residues. CDR3 bases: TGTGCCTGGGCAAACCAGACGGGGGGTGGCTACCCCTTC. Translation: CAWANQTGGGYPF.

The rearrangement joins TRBV25-1 to TRBJ1-4; 10 bases fit TRBD1. This CDR3 region has 15 residues. Trimming removed 3 bases from V and 10 bases from J; junction bases left unmatched: 8. From germline, CDR1 is MGHDK and CDR2 SYGVNS. The CDR3 here is CASSDSGTGAGKLFF. DNA for the CDR3: TGTGCCAGCAGTGATTCCGGGACAGGGGCCGGAAAACTGTTTTTT.

The chain is built from TRBV5-1 and TRBJ2-6; 7 bases are a match to TRBD1. V was clipped by 0 bases and J by 2 bases; unmatched bases: 5. The CDR3 loop spans 17 amino acids. Per germline, CDR1 SGHRS and CDR2 YFSETQ. CDR3 amino acids: CASSLGPTGAGANVLTF. Here the CDR3 DNA reads TGCGCCAGCAGCTTGGGGCCTACAGGGGCTGGGGCCAACGTCCTGACTTTC.